This paragraph reports one TCR beta chain. The antigen is undetermined. This sample was taken from a study of Ad26.COV2.S vaccination and SARS-CoV-2 variants. On the study more broadly: Participants got Ad26.COV2.S intramuscularly, once or twice 56 days apart.

General study results and limits: Individuals receiving vaccine had higher spike-specific TCR breadth than placebo recipients did.

The germline V gene encodes CDR1 MNHEY and CDR2 SMNVEV (reference sequence). V lost 2 bases and J lost 5, with 16 bases in between. CDR3 size: 15 residues. Clones were sequenced by immunoSEQ multiplex PCR, and TCRdb holds only the in-frame ones, with some missing. The data hold approximately 340,000 clones, with 70% to 90% observed a single time. Treatment specified: roughly 18 received Ad26.COV2.S at low or high dose, single or two shots; a few received placebo; per-sample allocation not given. Sampling occurred on day 63 after the first vaccine or placebo injection. Participants' vaccine, an Ad26 vector, delivered Wuhan-strain SARS-CoV-2 spike.

The rearrangement uses TRBV27 and TRBJ2-7; perhaps TRBD2 as D (6 bases). This TCR came from a person between 18 and 59 years old who received the Ad26.COV2.S COVID-19 vaccine or a placebo. Sequenced material: peripheral blood, taken in a trial of Ad26.COV2.S vaccine versus placebo. CDR3 sequence (DNA): TGTGCCAGCAGTTTACAGGACGGGTCGGGGGACGAGCAGTACTTC. Its translation is CASSLQDGSGDEQYF.